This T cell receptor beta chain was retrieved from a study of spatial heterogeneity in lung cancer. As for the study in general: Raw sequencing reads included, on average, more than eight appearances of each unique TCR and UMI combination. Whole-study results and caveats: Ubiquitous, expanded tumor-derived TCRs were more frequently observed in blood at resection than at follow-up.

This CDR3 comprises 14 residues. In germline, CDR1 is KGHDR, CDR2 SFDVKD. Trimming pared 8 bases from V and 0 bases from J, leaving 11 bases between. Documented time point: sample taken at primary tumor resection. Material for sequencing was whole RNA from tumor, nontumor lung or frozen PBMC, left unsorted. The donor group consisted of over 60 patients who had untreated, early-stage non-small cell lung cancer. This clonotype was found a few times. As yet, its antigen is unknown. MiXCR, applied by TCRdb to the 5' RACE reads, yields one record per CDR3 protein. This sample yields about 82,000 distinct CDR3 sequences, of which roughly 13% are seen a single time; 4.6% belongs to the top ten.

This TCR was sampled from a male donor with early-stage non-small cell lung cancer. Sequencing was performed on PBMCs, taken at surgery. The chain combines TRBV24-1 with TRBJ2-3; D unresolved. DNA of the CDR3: TGTGCCACCAAGGGCGGAGTGAGCACAGATACGCAGTATTTT. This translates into CATKGGVSTDTQYF.